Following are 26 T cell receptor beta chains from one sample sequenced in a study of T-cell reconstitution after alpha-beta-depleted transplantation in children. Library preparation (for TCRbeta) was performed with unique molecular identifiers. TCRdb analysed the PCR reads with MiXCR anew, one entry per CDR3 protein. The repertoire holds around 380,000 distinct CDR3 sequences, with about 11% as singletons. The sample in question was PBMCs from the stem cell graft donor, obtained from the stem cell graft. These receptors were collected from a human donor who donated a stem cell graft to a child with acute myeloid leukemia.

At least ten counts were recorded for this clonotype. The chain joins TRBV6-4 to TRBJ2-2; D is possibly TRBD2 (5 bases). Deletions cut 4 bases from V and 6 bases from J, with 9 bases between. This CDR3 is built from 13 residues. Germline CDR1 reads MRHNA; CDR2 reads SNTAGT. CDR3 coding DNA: TGTGCCAGCAGTGCGGAGGACTCCGGGGAGCTGTTTTTT. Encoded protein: CASSAEDSGELFF.

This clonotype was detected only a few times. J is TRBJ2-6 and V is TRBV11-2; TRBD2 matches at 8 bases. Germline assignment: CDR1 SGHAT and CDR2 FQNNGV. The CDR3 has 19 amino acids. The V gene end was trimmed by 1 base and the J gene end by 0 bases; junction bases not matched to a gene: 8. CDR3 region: CASSLGHYRGGSGANVLTF. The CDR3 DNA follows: TGTGCCAGCAGCTTAGGTCATTATCGGGGGGGCTCTGGGGCCAACGTCCTGACTTTC.

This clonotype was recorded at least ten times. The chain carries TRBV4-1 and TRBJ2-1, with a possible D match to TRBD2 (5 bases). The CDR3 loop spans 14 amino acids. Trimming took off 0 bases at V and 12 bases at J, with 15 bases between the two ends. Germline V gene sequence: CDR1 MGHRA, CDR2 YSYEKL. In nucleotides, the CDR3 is TGCGCCAGCAGCCAAGATGGGCCGCTGAGGGCGCAGTTCTTC. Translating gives CASSQDGPLRAQFF.

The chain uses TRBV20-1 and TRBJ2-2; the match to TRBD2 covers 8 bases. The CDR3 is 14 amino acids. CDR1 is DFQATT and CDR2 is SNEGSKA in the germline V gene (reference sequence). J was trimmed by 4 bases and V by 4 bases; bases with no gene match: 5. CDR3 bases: TGCAGTGCTATCCTAGCGGGCCTCACCGGGGAGCTGTTTTTT. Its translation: CSAILAGLTGELFF.

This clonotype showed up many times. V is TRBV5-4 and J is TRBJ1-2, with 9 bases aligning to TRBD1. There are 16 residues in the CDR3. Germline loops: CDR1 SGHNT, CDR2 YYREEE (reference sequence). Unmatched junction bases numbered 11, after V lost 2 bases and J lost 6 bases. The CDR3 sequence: CASSFGWDRVSDGYTF. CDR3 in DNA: TGTGCCAGCAGCTTCGGTTGGGACAGGGTTAGTGATGGCTACACCTTC. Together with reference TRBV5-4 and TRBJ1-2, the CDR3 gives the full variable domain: ETGVTQSPTHLIKTRGQQVTLRCSSQSGHNTVSWYQQALGQGPQFIFQYYREEENGRGNFPPRFSGLQFPNYSSELNVNALELDDSALYLCASSFGWDRVSDGYTFGSGTRLTVV.

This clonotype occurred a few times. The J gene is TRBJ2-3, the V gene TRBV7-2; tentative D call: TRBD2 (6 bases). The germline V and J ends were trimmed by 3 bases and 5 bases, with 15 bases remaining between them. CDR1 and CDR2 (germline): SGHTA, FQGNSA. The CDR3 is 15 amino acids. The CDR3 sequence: CASSLGLADLDTQYF. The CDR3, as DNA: TGTGCCAGCAGCTTGGGGTTAGCGGACCTAGATACGCAGTATTTT. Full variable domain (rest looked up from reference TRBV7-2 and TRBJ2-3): GAGVSQSPSNKVTEKGKDVELRCDPISGHTALYWYRQSLGQGLEFLIYFQGNSAPDKSGLPSDRFSAERTGGSVSTLTIQRTQQEDSAVYLCASSLGLADLDTQYFGPGTRLTVL.

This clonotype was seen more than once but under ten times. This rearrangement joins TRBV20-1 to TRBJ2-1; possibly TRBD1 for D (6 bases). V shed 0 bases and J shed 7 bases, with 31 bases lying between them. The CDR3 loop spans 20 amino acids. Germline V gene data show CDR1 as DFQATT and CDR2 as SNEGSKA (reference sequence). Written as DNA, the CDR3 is TGCAGTGCTAGAGAAAACATCGGGGACATCTGGGCTCTAGGCAGAAATGAGCAGTTCTTC. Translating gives CSARENIGDIWALGRNEQFF.

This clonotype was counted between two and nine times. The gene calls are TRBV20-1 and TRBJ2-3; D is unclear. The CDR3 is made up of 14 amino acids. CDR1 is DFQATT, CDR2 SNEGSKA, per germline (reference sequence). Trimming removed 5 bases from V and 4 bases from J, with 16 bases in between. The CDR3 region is CSARPALAPDTQYF. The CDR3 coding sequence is TGCAGTGCTCGGCCGGCCCTTGCTCCAGATACGCAGTATTTT.

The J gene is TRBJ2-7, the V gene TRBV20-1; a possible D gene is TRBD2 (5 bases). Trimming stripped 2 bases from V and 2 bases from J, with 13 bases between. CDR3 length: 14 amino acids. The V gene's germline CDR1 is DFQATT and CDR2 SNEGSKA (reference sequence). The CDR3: CSARRRAQAYEQYF. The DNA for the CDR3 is TGCAGTGCTAGAAGGCGGGCGCAAGCCTACGAGCAGTACTTC.

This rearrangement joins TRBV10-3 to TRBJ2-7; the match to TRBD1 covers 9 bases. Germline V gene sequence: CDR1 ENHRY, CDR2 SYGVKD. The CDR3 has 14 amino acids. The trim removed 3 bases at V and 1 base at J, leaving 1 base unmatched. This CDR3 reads CAISDGQGSYEQYV. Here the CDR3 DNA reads TGTGCCATCAGTGACGGACAGGGGTCCTACGAGCAGTACGTC.

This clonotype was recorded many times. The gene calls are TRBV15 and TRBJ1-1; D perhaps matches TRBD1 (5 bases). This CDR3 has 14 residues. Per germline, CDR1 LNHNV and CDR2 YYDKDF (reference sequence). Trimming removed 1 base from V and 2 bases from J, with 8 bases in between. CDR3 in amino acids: CATSRAGGNTEAFF. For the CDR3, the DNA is TGTGCCACCAGCAGAGCGGGGGGTAACACTGAAGCTTTCTTT.

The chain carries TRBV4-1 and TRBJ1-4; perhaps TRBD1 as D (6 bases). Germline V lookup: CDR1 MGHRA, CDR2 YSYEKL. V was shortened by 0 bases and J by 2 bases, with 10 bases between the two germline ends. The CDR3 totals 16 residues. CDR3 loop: CASSQESGATNEKLFF. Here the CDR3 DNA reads TGCGCCAGCAGCCAAGAATCAGGGGCTACTAATGAAAAACTGTTTTTT.

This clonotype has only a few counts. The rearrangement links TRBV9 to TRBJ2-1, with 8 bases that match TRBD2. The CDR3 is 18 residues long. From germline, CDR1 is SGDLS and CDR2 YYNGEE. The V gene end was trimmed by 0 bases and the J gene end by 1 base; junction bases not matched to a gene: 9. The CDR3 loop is CASSVATSLAGSYNEQFF. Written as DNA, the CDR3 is TGTGCCAGCAGCGTAGCTACGAGCCTAGCGGGTTCCTACAATGAGCAGTTCTTC.

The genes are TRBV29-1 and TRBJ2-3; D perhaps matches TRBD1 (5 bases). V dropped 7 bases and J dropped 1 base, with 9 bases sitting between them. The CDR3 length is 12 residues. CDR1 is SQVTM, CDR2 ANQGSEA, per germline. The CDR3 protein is CSGGRGTDTQYF. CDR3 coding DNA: TGCAGCGGGGGCCGAGGCACAGATACGCAGTATTTT.

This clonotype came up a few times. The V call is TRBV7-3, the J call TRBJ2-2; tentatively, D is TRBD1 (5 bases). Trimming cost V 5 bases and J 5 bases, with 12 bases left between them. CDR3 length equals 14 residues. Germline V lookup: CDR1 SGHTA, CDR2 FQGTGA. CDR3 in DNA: TGTGCCAGCAGCCGCGTTGGGGCTACCGGGGAGCTGTTTTTT. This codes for CASSRVGATGELFF.

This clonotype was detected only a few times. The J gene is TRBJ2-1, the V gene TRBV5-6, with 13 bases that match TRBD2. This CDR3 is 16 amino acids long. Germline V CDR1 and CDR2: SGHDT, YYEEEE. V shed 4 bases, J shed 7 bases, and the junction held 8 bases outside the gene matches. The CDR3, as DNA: TGTGCCAGCAGCGGGTGGACTAGCGGGAGTCTGAATGAGCAGTTCTTC. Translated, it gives CASSGWTSGSLNEQFF.

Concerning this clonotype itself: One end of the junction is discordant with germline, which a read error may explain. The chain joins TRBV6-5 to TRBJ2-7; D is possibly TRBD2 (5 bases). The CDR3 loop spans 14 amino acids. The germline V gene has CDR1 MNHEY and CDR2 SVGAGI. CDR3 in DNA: TGTGCCAGCAGTTCCGGACGGGAACCTTACGTGCAGTACTTC. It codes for CASSSGREPYVQYF.

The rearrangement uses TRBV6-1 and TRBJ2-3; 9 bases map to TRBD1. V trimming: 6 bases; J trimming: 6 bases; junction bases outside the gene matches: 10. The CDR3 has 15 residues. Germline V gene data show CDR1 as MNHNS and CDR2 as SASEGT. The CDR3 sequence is CASRGPGQGPDTQYF. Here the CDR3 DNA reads TGTGCCAGCAGGGGTCCGGGACAGGGACCGGATACGCAGTATTTT.

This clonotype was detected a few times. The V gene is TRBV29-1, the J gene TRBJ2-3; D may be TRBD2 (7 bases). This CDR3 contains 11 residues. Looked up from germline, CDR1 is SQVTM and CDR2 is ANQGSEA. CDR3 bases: TGCACGGGGGGCCGGGGAGATACGCAGTATTTT. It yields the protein CTGGRGDTQYF.

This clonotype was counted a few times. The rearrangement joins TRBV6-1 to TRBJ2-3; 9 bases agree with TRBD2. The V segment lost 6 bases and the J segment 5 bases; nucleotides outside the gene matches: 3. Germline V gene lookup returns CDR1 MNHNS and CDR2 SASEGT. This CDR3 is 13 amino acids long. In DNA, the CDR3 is TGTGCCAGCAGCGCGGGGGGGCGAGATACGCAGTATTTT. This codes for CASSAGGRDTQYF.

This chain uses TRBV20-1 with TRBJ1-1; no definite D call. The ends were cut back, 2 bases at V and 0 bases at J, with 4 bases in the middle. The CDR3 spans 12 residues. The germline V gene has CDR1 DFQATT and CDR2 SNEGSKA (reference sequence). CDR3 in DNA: TGCAGTGCTAGACAACTGAACACTGAAGCTTTCTTT. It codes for CSARQLNTEAFF.

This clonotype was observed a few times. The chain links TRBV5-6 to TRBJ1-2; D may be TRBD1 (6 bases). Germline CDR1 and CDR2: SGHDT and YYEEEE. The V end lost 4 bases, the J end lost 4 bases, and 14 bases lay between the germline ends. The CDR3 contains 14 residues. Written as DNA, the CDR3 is TGTGCCAGCAGCCCCCCCGGACAGAGCTATGGCTACACCTTC. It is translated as CASSPPGQSYGYTF.

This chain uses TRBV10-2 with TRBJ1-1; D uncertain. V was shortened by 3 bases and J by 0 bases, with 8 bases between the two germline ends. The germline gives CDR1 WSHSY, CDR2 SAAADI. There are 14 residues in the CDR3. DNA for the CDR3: TGCGCCAGCAGTGACAGAAACATGAACACTGAAGCTTTCTTT. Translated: CASSDRNMNTEAFF.

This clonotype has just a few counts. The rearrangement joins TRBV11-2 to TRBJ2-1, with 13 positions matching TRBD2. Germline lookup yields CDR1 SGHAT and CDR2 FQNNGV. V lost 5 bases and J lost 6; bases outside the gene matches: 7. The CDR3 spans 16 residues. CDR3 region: CASSMTSGGYGNEQFF. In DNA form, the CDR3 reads TGTGCCAGCAGCATGACTAGCGGGGGGTATGGCAATGAGCAGTTCTTC.

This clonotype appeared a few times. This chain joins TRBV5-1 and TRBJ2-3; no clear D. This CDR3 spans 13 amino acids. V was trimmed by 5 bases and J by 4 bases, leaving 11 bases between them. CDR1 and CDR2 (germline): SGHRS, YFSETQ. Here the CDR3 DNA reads TGCGCCAGCAGAATAGGTTTGGCAGATACGCAGTATTTT. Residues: CASRIGLADTQYF. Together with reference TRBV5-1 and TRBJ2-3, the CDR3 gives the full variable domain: KAGVTQTPRYLIKTRGQQVTLSCSPISGHRSVSWYQQTPGQGLQFLFEYFSETQRNKGNFPGRFSGRQFSNSRSEMNVSTLELGDSALYLCASRIGLADTQYFGPGTRLTVL.

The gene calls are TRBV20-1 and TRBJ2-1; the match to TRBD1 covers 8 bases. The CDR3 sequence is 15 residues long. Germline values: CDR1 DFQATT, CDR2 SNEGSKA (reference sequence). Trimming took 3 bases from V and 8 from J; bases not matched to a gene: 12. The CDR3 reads CSASSPGQVSDEQFF. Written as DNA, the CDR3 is TGCAGTGCTAGTTCCCCGGGACAGGTCAGCGATGAGCAGTTCTTC.